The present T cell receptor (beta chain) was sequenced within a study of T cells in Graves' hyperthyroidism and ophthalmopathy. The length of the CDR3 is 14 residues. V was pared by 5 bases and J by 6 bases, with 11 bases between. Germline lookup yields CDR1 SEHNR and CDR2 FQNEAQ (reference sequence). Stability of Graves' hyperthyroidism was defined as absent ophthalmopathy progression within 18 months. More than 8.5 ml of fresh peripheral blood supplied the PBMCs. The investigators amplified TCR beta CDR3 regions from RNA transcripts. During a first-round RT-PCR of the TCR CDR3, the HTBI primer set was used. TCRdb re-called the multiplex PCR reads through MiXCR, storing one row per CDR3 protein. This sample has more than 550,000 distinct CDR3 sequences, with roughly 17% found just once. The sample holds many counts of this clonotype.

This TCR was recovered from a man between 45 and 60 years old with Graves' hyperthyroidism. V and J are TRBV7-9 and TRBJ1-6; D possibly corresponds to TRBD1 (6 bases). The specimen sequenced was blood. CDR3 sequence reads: CASSPGQINSPLHF. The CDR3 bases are TGTGCCAGCAGCCCAGGACAGATTAATTCACCCCTCCACTTT.